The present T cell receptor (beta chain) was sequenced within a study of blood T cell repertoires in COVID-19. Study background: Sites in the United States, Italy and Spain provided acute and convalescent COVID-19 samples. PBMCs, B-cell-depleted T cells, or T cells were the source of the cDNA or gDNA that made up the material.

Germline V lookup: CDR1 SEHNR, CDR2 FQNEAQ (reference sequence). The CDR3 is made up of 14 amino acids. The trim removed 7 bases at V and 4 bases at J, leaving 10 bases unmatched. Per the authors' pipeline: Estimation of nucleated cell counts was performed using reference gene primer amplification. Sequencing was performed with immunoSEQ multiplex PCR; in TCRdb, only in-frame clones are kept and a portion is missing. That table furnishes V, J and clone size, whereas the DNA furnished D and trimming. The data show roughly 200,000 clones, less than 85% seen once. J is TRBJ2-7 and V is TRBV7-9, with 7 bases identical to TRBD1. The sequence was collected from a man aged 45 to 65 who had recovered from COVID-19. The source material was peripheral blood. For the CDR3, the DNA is TGTGCCAGCACCATAGGGGGCCGGAGTTACGAGCAGTACTTC. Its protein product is CASTIGGRSYEQYF.